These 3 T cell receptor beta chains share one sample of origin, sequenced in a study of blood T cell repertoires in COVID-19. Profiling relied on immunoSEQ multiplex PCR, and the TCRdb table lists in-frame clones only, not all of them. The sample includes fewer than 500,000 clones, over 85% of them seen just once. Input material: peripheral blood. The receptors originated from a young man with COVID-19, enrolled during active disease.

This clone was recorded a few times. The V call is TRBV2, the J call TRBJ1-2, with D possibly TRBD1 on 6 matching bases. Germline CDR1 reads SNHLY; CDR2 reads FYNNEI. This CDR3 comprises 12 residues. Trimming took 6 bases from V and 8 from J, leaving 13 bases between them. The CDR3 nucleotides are TGTGCCAGCAGACAGGGTCATTACGGCTACACCTTC. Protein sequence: CASRQGHYGYTF.

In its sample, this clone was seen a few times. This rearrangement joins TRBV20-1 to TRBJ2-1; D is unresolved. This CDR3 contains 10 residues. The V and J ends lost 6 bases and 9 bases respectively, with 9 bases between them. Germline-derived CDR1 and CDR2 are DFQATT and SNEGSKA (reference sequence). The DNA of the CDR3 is TGCAGTGCGATCGGCGGTGAGCAGTTCTTC. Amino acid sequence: CSAIGGEQFF.

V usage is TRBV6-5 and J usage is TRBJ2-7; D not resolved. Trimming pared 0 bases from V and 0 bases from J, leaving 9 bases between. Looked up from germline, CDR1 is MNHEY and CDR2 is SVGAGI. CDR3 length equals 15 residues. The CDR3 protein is CASSYSSSLSYEQYF. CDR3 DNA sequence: TGTGCCAGCAGTTACTCGAGTAGTCTCTCCTACGAGCAGTACTTC.